These T cell receptor beta chains were read from a single sample in a study of identical twins. TCRdb redid the calling of the 5' RACE reads with MiXCR, one entry per CDR3 protein. The top ten clones hold over 10% of a sample with hundreds of thousands of distinct CDR3 sequences, 18% of them seen once. This sample also belongs to another study, concerning T cells expressing NK-cell markers.

The source material was PBMCs. The origin of the receptors is a woman between 18 and 30 years old in good health. Both conserved end residues are part of each CDR3. The D gene is left open where the match is weak. Rows give clone size only sometimes, using once, few, many, or a class for an expanded clone.

cdr3_length	v_call	clone_size	d_call	j_call	cdr3_aa	cdr3_nt
14	TRBV10-3	-	-	TRBJ1-3	CAIKRGGAGNTIYF	TGTGCCATCAAAAGGGGGGGCGCTGGAAACACCATATATTTT
16	TRBV4-3	few	-	TRBJ2-7	CASSQDRAPGRYEQYF	TGCGCCAGCAGCCAAGACCGGGCCCCGGGGCGGTACGAGCAGTACTTC
13	TRBV20-1	few	-	TRBJ2-5	CSAIDSVEETQYF	TGCAGTGCTATAGACAGTGTCGAAGAGACCCAGTACTTC
16	TRBV7-8	-	-	TRBJ2-1	CASSHGGQRGYNEQFF	TGTGCCAGCAGCCACGGTGGACAAAGGGGATACAATGAGCAGTTCTTC
15	TRBV12-3/TRBV12-4	-	-	TRBJ1-6	CASSLQGINNSPLHF	TGTGCCAGCAGTTTGCAGGGGATCAATAATTCACCCCTCCACTTT
15	TRBV12-3/TRBV12-4	-	TRBD1	TRBJ2-3	CAISRDSSSTDTQYF	TGTGCAATCTCTCGGGACAGCTCTAGCACAGATACGCAGTATTTT
17	TRBV12-3/TRBV12-4	-	TRBD2	TRBJ2-2	CASSRPGLAGVTGELFF	TGTGCCAGCAGTCGCCCCGGACTAGCGGGGGTGACCGGGGAGCTGTTTTTT
14	TRBV7-2	few	-	TRBJ2-7	CASSVEDGVYEQYF	TGTGCCAGCAGCGTAGAGGACGGGGTCTACGAGCAGTACTTC
15	TRBV10-3	few	TRBD1	TRBJ1-6	CAISEFDRGPSPLHF	TGTGCCATCAGTGAGTTCGACAGGGGACCTTCACCCCTCCACTTT
15	TRBV5-1	-	-	TRBJ2-4	CASSLAPGAKNIQYF	TGCGCCAGCAGCTTGGCTCCTGGGGCCAAAAACATTCAGTACTTC
14	TRBV6-1	many	TRBD1	TRBJ1-5	CASRRTGGNQPQHF	TGTGCCAGCCGCAGGACAGGGGGCAATCAGCCCCAGCATTTT
14	TRBV20-1	-	-	TRBJ2-1	CSARARGGYNEQFF	TGCAGTGCTAGAGCCAGGGGGGGATACAATGAGCAGTTCTTC
14	TRBV5-1	-	TRBD2	TRBJ2-1	CASKGTSGGQEQFF	TGCGCCAGCAAGGGGACTAGCGGGGGGCAAGAGCAGTTCTTC
16	TRBV4-2	-	TRBD1	TRBJ1-1	CASSQGRQGGSPEAFF	TGTGCCAGCAGCCAAGGTCGACAGGGAGGATCGCCTGAAGCTTTCTTT
16	TRBV9	few	TRBD2	TRBJ2-3	CASSAQAGGITDTQYF	TGTGCCAGCAGCGCGCAAGCGGGGGGAATCACAGATACGCAGTATTTT
13	TRBV5-5	-	-	TRBJ2-2	CASTASAVGELFF	TGTGCCAGCACCGCCTCTGCTGTCGGGGAGCTGTTTTTT
15	TRBV20-1	many	-	TRBJ2-1	CSARVEGKTYNEQFF	TGCAGTGCTAGGGTGGAGGGAAAAACCTACAATGAGCAGTTCTTC
13	TRBV25-1	-	-	TRBJ2-1	CASSESGGGEQFF	TGTGCCAGCAGTGAATCTGGTGGCGGTGAGCAGTTCTTC
14	TRBV6-5	-	-	TRBJ2-7	CASSYLDGTYEQYF	TGTGCCAGCAGTTACTTAGACGGTACCTACGAGCAGTACTTC
14	TRBV5-1	-	-	TRBJ2-1	CASSWGLVGNEQFF	TGCGCCAGCAGCTGGGGCTTGGTTGGCAATGAGCAGTTCTTC
13	TRBV15	-	-	TRBJ2-7	CATSRGTPYEQYF	TGTGCCACCAGCAGAGGGACACCATACGAGCAGTACTTC
16	TRBV6-5	-	TRBD2	TRBJ2-7	CASRLAGAGGPHEQYF	TGTGCCAGCAGACTCGCGGGGGCGGGAGGGCCCCACGAGCAGTACTTC
13	TRBV4-3	few	-	TRBJ2-2	CASSQGGFGELFF	TGCGCCAGCAGCCAAGGAGGATTCGGGGAGCTGTTTTTT
12	TRBV20-1	-	-	TRBJ2-2	CSARSVPGELFF	TGCAGTGCTAGAAGCGTTCCCGGGGAGCTGTTTTTT
14	TRBV27	-	-	TRBJ1-2	CASSLKRTSYGYTF	TGTGCCAGCAGTTTGAAGAGGACCAGCTATGGCTACACCTTC
14	TRBV20-1	few	TRBD1	TRBJ2-5	CSARRDRVQETQYF	TGCAGTGCGCGACGGGACAGGGTCCAAGAGACCCAGTACTTC
16	TRBV3-1	-	-	TRBJ2-7	CASSQDWGTGSYEQYF	TGTGCCAGCAGCCAAGATTGGGGGACGGGCTCCTACGAGCAGTACTTC
14	TRBV20-1	-	-	TRBJ2-3	CSARRQSSTDTQYF	TGCAGTGCCAGAAGACAGAGCAGCACAGATACGCAGTATTTT
17	TRBV23-1	-	TRBD1	TRBJ1-5	CASSQPGTGYSNQPQHF	TGCGCCAGCAGTCAACCGGGGACAGGTTATAGCAATCAGCCCCAGCATTTT
14	TRBV4-2	-	TRBD2	TRBJ2-1	CASGGLGRGNEQFF	TGTGCCAGCGGAGGACTAGGGAGGGGTAATGAGCAGTTCTTC
15	TRBV5-1	-	-	TRBJ2-2	CASSLVQGNTGELFF	TGCGCCAGCAGCTTGGTACAGGGCAACACCGGGGAGCTGTTTTTT
16	TRBV5-1	-	-	TRBJ2-3	CASSLGYGGLTDTQYF	TGCGCCAGCAGCTTAGGGTACGGGGGCCTCACAGATACGCAGTATTTT
16	TRBV6-2/TRBV6-3	-	-	TRBJ2-1	CASSSQGRSFYNEQFF	TGTGCCAGCAGTAGCCAGGGACGGAGTTTCTACAATGAGCAGTTCTTC
15	TRBV7-8	-	-	TRBJ2-7	CASSLRVSYGGEQYF	TGTGCCAGCAGCTTAAGAGTTAGCTACGGGGGCGAGCAGTACTTC
17	TRBV18	-	TRBD2	TRBJ2-3	CASSPNIPGLSTDTQYF	TGTGCCAGCTCACCTAATATACCGGGACTAAGCACAGATACGCAGTATTTT
15	TRBV7-9	few	-	TRBJ1-1	CASSSPGNMNTEAFF	TGTGCCAGCAGCTCTCCGGGAAACATGAACACTGAAGCTTTCTTT
14	TRBV7-9	few	-	TRBJ2-1	CATEGKGSYNEQFF	TGTGCCACCGAGGGGAAGGGATCCTACAATGAGCAGTTCTTC
14	TRBV5-1	few	-	TRBJ1-1	CASSLDAANTEAFF	TGCGCCAGCAGCTTGGATGCAGCGAACACTGAAGCTTTCTTT